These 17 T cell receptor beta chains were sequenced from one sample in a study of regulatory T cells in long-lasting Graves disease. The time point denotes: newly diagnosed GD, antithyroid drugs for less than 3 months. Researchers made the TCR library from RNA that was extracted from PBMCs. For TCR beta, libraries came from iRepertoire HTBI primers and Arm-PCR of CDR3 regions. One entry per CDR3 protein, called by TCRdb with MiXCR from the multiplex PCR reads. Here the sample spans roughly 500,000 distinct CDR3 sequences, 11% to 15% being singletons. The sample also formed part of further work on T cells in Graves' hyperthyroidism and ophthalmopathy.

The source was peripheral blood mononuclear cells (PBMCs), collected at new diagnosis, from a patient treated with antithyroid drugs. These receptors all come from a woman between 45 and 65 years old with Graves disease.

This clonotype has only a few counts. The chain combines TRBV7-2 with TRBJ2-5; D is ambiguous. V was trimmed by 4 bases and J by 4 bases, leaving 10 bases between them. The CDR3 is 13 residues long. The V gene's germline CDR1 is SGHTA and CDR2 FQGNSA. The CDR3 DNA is TGTGCCAGCAGCTCTCTCGGTGTAGAGACCCAGTACTTC. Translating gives CASSSLGVETQYF. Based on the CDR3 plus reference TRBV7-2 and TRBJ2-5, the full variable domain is GAGVSQSPSNKVTEKGKDVELRCDPISGHTALYWYRQSLGQGLEFLIYFQGNSAPDKSGLPSDRFSAERTGGSVSTLTIQRTQQEDSAVYLCASSSLGVETQYFGPGTRLLVL.

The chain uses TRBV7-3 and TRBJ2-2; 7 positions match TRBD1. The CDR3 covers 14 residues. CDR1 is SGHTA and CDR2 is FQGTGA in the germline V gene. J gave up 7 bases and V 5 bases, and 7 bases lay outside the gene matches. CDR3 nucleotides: TGTGCCAGCAGCCTAGACAGGGATCACGGGGAGCTGTTTTTT. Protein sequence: CASSLDRDHGELFF.

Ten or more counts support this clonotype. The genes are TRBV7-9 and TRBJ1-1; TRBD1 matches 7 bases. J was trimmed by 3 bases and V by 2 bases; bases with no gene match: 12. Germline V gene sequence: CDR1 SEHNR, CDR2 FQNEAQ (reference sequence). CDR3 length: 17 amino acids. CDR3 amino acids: CASSLSRQGAVDTEAFF. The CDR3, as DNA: TGTGCCAGCAGCTTAAGCCGACAGGGCGCAGTGGACACTGAAGCTTTCTTT.

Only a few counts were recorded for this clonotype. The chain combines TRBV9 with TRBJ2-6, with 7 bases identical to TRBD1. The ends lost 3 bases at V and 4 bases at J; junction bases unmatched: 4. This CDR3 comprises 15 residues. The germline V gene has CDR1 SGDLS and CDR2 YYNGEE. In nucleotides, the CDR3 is TGTGCCAGCAGCGGACAGGGCATCGGGGCCAACGTCCTGACTTTC. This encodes CASSGQGIGANVLTF.

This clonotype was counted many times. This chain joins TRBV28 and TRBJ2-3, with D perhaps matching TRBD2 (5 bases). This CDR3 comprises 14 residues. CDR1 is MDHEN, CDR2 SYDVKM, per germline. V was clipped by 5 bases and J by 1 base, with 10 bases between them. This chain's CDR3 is CASSLNGGTDTQYF. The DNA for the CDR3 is TGTGCCAGCAGTCTGAACGGGGGCACAGATACGCAGTATTTT.

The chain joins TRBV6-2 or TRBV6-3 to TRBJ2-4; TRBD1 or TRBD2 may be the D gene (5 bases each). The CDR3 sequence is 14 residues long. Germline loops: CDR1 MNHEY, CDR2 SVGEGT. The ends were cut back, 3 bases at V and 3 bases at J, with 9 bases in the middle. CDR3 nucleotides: TGTGCCAGCAGTTATGGGGGAGTCAAAAACATTCAGTACTTC. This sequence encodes CASSYGGVKNIQYF.

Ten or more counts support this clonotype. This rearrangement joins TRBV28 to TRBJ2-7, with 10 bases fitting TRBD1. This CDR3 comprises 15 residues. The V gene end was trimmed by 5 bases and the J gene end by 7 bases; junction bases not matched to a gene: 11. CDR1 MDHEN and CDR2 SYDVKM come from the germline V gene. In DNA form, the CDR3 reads TGTGCCAGCAGTCGGACAGGGGGGTATTCAAGGGAGCAGTACTTC. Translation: CASSRTGGYSREQYF.

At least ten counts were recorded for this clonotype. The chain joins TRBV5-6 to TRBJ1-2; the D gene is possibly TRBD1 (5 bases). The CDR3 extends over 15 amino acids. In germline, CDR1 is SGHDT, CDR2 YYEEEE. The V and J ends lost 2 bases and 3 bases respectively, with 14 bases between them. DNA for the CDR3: TGTGCCAGCAGCTTTGAGGGACGGTGGGACTATGGCTACACCTTC. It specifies CASSFEGRWDYGYTF.

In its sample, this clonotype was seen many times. The chain's CDR3 is CSARASGRYYNEQFF. The CDR3 nucleotides read TGCAGTGCTAGGGCTAGCGGGAGATACTACAATGAGCAGTTCTTC. V gene TRBV20-1 combines with J gene TRBJ2-1; the match to TRBD2 covers 10 bases. V lost 3 bases and J lost 3; bases outside the gene matches: 5. CDR3 length equals 15 residues. Germline V gene data show CDR1 as DFQATT and CDR2 as SNEGSKA (reference sequence).

The CDR3 region is CSARVSGLRISSGNTIYF. The CDR3 nucleotides read TGCAGTGCTAGAGTGTCAGGGTTAAGGATTAGTTCTGGAAACACCATATATTTT. The V gene is TRBV20-1, the J gene TRBJ1-3; perhaps TRBD1 as D (5 bases). V was clipped by 1 base and J by 1 base, with 20 bases between them. Looked up from germline, CDR1 is DFQATT and CDR2 is SNEGSKA (reference sequence). The CDR3 is 18 residues long.

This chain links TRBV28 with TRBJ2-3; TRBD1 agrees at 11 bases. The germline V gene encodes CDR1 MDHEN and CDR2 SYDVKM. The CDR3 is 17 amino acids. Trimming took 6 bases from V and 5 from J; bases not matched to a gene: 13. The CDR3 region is CASSQTPGQGARDTQYF. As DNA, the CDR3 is TGTGCCAGCAGCCAAACCCCCGGACAGGGGGCTAGAGATACGCAGTATTTT. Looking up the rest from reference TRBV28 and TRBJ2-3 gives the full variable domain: DVKVTQSSRYLVKRTGEKVFLECVQDMDHENMFWYRQDPGLGLRLIYFSYDVKMKEKGDIPEGYSVSREKKERFSLILESASTNQTSMYLCASSQTPGQGARDTQYFGPGTRLTVL.

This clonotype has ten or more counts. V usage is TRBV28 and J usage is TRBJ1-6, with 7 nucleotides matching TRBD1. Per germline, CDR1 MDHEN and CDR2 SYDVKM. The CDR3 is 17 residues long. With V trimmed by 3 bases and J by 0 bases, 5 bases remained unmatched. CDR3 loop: CASSFGTASSYNSPLHF. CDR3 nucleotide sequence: TGTGCCAGCAGTTTCGGGACAGCGAGCTCCTATAATTCACCCCTCCACTTT.

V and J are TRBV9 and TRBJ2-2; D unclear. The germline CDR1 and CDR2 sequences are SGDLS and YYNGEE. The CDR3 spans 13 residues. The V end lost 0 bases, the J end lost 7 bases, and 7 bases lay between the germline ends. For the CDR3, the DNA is TGTGCCAGCAGCGTAGACGGATTCGGGGAGCTGTTTTTT. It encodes CASSVDGFGELFF.

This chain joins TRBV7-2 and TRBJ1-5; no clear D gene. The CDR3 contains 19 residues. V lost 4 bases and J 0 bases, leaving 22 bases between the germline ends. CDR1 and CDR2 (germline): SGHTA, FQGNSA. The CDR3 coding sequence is TGTGCCAGCAGCTCCCAAGGTCAAGGTGCGGCTCGTAGCAATCAGCCCCAGCATTTT. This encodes CASSSQGQGAARSNQPQHF.

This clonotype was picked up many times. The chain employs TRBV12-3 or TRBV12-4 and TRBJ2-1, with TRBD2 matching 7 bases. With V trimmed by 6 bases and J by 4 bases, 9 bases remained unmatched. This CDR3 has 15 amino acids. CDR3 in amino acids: CASSTSRRGYNEQFF. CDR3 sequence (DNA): TGTGCCAGCAGCACCAGTAGGCGGGGGTACAATGAGCAGTTCTTC.

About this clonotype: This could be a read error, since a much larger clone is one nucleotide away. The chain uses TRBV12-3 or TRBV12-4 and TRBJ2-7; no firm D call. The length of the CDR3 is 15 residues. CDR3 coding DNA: TGTGCCAGCAGTCCCCGGACCGGAACAAGCTACGGGCAGTACTTC. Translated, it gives CASSPRTGTSYGQYF.

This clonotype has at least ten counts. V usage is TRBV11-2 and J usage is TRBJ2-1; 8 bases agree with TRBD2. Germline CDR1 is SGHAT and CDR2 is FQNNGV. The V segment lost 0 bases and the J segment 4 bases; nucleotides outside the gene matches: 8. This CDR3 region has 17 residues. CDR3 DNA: TGTGCCAGCAGCTTAGATTCGGGACTAGGCTCGTACAATGAGCAGTTCTTC. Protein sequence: CASSLDSGLGSYNEQFF.